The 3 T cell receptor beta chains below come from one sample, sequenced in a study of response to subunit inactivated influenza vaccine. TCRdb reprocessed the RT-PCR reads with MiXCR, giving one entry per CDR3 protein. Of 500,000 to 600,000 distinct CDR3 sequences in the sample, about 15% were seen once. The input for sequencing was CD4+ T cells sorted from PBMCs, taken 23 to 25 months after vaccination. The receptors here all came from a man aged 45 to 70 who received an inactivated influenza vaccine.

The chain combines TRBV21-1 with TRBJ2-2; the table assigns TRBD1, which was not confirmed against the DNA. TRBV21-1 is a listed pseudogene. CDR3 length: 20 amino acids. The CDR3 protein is CASSPTLRDRGPIGTGELFF. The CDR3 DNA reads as TGTGCCAGCAGCCCGACTCTGCGGGACAGGGGCCCAATAGGGACCGGGGAGCTGTTTTTT.

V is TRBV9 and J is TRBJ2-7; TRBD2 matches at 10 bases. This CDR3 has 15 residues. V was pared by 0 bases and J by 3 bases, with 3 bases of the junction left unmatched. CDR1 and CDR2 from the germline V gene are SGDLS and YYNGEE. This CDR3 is CASSVGTSGFYEQYF. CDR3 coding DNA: TGTGCCAGCAGCGTAGGGACTAGCGGCTTCTACGAGCAGTACTTC. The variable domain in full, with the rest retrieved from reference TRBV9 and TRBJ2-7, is DSGVTQTPKHLITATGQRVTLRCSPRSGDLSVYWYQQSLDQGLQFLIQYYNGEERAKGNILERFSAQQFPDLHSELNLSSLELGDSALYFCASSVGTSGFYEQYFGPGTRLTVT.

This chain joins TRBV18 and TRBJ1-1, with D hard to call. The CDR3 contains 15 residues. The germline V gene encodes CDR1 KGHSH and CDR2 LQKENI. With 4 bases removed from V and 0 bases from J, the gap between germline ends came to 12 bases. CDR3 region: CASSHTHQLNTEAFF. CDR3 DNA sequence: TGTGCCAGCTCACACACCCATCAGCTGAACACTGAAGCTTTCTTT.